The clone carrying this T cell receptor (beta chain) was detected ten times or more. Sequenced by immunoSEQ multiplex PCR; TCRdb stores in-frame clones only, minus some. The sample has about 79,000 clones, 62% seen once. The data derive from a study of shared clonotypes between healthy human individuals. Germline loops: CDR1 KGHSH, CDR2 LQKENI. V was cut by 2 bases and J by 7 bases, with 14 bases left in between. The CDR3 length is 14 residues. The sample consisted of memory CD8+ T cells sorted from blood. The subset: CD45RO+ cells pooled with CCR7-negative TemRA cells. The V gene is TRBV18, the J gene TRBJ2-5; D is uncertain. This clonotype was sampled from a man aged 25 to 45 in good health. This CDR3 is CASSPERLRGTQYF. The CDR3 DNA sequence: TGTGCCAGCTCACCAGAAAGGTTACGTGGGACCCAGTACTTC.